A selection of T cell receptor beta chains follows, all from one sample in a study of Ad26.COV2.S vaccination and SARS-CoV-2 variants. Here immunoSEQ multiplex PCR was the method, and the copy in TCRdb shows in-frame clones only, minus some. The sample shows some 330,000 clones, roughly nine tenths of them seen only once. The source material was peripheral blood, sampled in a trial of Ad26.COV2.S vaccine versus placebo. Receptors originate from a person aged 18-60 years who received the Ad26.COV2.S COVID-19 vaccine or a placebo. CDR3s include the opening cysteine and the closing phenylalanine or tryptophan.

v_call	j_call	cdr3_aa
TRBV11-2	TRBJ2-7	CASSFGTVTYEQYF
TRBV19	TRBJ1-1	CASSMGLDSTEAFF
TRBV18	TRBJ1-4	CASSQQGATNEKLFF
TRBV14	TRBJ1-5	CASSLYGAQPQHF
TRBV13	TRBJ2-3	CASSPGGTPTTQYF
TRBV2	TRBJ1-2	CASSAEGPYGYTF
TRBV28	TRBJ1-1	CASSSPVRAFF
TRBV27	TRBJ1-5	CASTGIGSDQPQHF
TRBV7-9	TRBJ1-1	CASSLIGVGNTEAFF
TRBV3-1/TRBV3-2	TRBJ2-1	CASSQDPSGYNEQFF